A selection of T cell receptor beta chains follows, all from one sample in a study of blood T cell repertoires in COVID-19. The method was immunoSEQ multiplex PCR; TCRdb's version includes in-frame clones alone and lacks a portion of them. The profile shows approximately 480,000 clones, about nine tenths of them singletons. Sequencing was performed on PBMCs or T cells enriched from blood (not recorded which). These receptors were collected from a woman aged 18-29 years who had recovered from COVID-19. Each CDR3 is given with its conserved first and last residue. Fields, in order: clone size, V gene, D gene, J gene, CDR3 protein, CDR3 DNA. The D gene is left open where the match is weak. Clone sizes are given selectively: once, few, many, or a class where the clone is expanded.

NA	TRBV28	NA	TRBJ2-5	CASSLWRGMGETQYF	TGTGCCAGCAGTTTATGGCGAGGGATGGGGGAGACCCAGTACTTC
NA	TRBV30	NA	TRBJ1-1	CAWSVRGRASTEAFF	TGTGCCTGGAGTGTCAGGGGCAGGGCGTCCACTGAAGCTTTCTTT
few	TRBV27	TRBD2	TRBJ2-5	CASSLLGRTSGGALTTETQYF	TGTGCCAGCAGTTTATTGGGCCGGACTAGCGGGGGGGCTTTGACCACAGAGACCCAGTACTTC
NA	TRBV15	NA	TRBJ1-1	CATSHNWRNTEAFF	TGTGCCACCAGCCACAATTGGAGGAACACTGAAGCTTTCTTT
NA	TRBV7-9	NA	TRBJ1-1	CASSLGGAGEAFF	TGTGCCAGCAGCTTAGGTGGGGCAGGAGAAGCTTTCTTT
NA	TRBV11-2	NA	TRBJ1-2	CASSLSGGVDGYTF	TGTGCCAGCAGCCTCTCGGGAGGGGTTGACGGCTACACCTTC
NA	TRBV5-4	NA	TRBJ2-7	CASSFSFDEQYF	TGTGCCAGCAGCTTTTCCTTTGACGAGCAGTACTTC
NA	TRBV7-3	NA	TRBJ1-1	CASSLGGVENTEAFF	TGTGCCAGCAGCCTCGGGGGGGTCGAGAACACTGAAGCTTTCTTT
NA	TRBV12-3/TRBV12-4	NA	TRBJ1-2	CASSLSGFNGYTF	TGTGCCAGCAGTTTGTCAGGGTTTAATGGCTACACCTTC
NA	TRBV10-1	TRBD1	TRBJ2-4	CASRGGEILAKNIQYF	TGCGCCAGCAGAGGGGGCGAGATACTAGCCAAAAACATTCAGTACTTC
NA	TRBV5-1	NA	TRBJ1-1	CASGAQNTEAFF	TGCGCCAGCGGGGCGCAGAACACTGAAGCTTTCTTT
NA	TRBV19	NA	TRBJ1-5	CASSWGRLAYQPQHF	TGTGCCAGTAGTTGGGGCCGGTTGGCCTATCAGCCCCAGCATTTT
NA	TRBV2	TRBD2	TRBJ2-3	CASTKALAGGSPGTDTQYF	TGTGCCAGCACTAAGGCCCTAGCGGGGGGTTCCCCTGGCACAGATACGCAGTATTTT
once	TRBV11-2	NA	TRBJ1-2	CASSLTTIMDSHGYTF	TGTGCCAGCAGCTTAACCACCATAATGGACAGCCATGGCTACACCTTC
NA	TRBV3-1/TRBV3-2	TRBD1	TRBJ2-1	CASSQGDRGINEQFF	TGTGCCAGCAGCCAAGGGGACAGGGGGATCAATGAGCAGTTCTTC
NA	TRBV29-1	TRBD1	TRBJ1-4	CSVGGGGGQTNEKLFF	TGCAGCGTTGGGGGAGGAGGGGGCCAAACTAATGAAAAACTGTTTTTT
NA	TRBV11-2	NA	TRBJ1-6	CASSLRGTEGSPLHF	TGTGCCAGCAGCTTACGGGGGACCGAGGGTTCACCCCTCCACTTT
NA	TRBV28	TRBD2	TRBJ2-3	CASSSLSGGRSDTQYF	TGTGCCAGCAGCTCGCTGTCGGGGGGGCGATCAGATACGCAGTATTTT
NA	TRBV7-9	NA	TRBJ2-3	CASSPIGDTQYF	TGTGCCAGCAGCCCCATCGGGGATACGCAGTATTTT
NA	TRBV19	NA	TRBJ2-3	CASSISSGSTDTQYF	TGTGCCAGTAGTATAAGTAGCGGAAGCACAGATACGCAGTATTTT
few	TRBV5-6	NA	TRBJ1-2	CASSLSADRNYGYTF	TGTGCCAGCAGCTTGTCGGCCGACAGGAACTATGGCTACACCTTC
NA	TRBV2	NA	TRBJ1-6	CASGATAYNSPLHF	TGTGCCAGCGGGGCTACAGCCTATAATTCACCCCTCCACTTT
NA	TRBV2	NA	TRBJ2-3	CASSEGGRNTQYF	TGTGCCAGCAGTGAGGGGGGTAGGAATACGCAGTATTTT
NA	TRBV19	TRBD1	TRBJ2-7	CAARQGYYEQYF	TGTGCCGCCAGACAGGGATACTACGAGCAGTACTTC
NA	TRBV19	TRBD1	TRBJ1-3	CASSPRDRSSGNTIYF	TGTGCCAGTAGTCCCCGGGACAGGAGCTCTGGAAACACCATATATTTT
NA	TRBV5-5	NA	TRBJ1-1	CASSLAWGYTEAFF	TGTGCCAGCAGCTTGGCCTGGGGCTACACTGAAGCTTTCTTT
NA	TRBV7-2	TRBD1	TRBJ1-1	CASSLAGQEGTEAFF	TGTGCCAGCAGCTTAGCGGGACAGGAGGGCACTGAAGCTTTCTTT
NA	TRBV27	NA	TRBJ1-4	CASRGTTSEKLFF	TGTGCCAGCAGGGGGACAACGAGTGAAAAACTGTTTTTT
NA	TRBV2	NA	TRBJ1-5	CASSDPANVRQPQHF	TGTGCCAGCAGTGACCCTGCTAATGTGAGGCAGCCCCAGCATTTT
NA	TRBV11-2	TRBD1	TRBJ1-2	CASSSTGGGYTF	TGTGCCAGCAGCTCAACAGGGGGTGGCTACACCTTC
NA	TRBV5-1	TRBD1	TRBJ2-2	CASSLAQGADGELFF	TGCGCCAGCAGCTTGGCCCAGGGGGCGGACGGGGAGCTGTTTTTT
NA	TRBV9	TRBD2	TRBJ2-2	CASSPGGRTSGGARTGELFF	TGTGCCAGCAGCCCCGGAGGTCGGACTAGCGGGGGGGCCAGAACCGGGGAGCTGTTTTTT
NA	TRBV28	NA	TRBJ2-1	CASSSGGGGAVYNEQFF	TGTGCCAGCAGTTCCGGAGGAGGCGGGGCCGTATACAATGAGCAGTTCTTC
NA	TRBV28	NA	TRBJ1-5	CASSPRTSNQPQHF	TGTGCCAGCAGTCCCCGGACAAGTAATCAGCCCCAGCATTTT
NA	TRBV28	NA	TRBJ2-5	CASSLDWVRETQYF	TGTGCCAGCAGCTTGGACTGGGTAAGAGAGACCCAGTACTTC
NA	TRBV19	TRBD2	TRBJ2-3	CASSPPSGTSGGPTLPDTQYF	TGTGCCAGTAGTCCACCCTCCGGGACTAGCGGGGGCCCTACCCTCCCCGATACGCAGTATTTT
NA	TRBV7-2	NA	TRBJ1-3	CASSLYSGNTIYF	TGTGCCAGCAGCTTATACTCTGGAAACACCATATATTTT
NA	TRBV7-2	NA	TRBJ1-2	CASSSRGSGGAVYGYTF	TGTGCCAGCAGCTCCCGGGGGAGCGGGGGGGCAGTCTATGGCTACACCTTC
NA	TRBV5-4	TRBD1	TRBJ2-5	CASRTGGQETQYF	TGTGCCAGCAGGACAGGGGGCCAAGAGACCCAGTACTTC
NA	TRBV10-1	NA	TRBJ2-7	CASSPETGPSEQYF	TGCGCCAGCAGCCCCGAGACAGGCCCTTCCGAGCAGTACTTC
NA	TRBV3-1/TRBV3-2	TRBD1	TRBJ1-6	CASSSQGGQGSPLHF	TGTGCCAGCAGCTCCCAGGGGGGTCAGGGATCACCCCTCCACTTT
NA	TRBV4-1	TRBD1	TRBJ1-1	CASSQGQGRNTEAFF	TGCGCCAGCAGCCAAGGACAGGGGCGGAACACTGAAGCTTTCTTT
NA	TRBV5-4	NA	TRBJ1-1	CASSLDAANTEAFF	TGTGCCAGCAGCTTGGATGCGGCGAACACTGAAGCTTTCTTT
NA	TRBV2	NA	TRBJ2-5	CASSDPEKTQYF	TGTGCCAGCAGTGATCCCGAGAAGACCCAGTACTTC
NA	TRBV3-1/TRBV3-2	NA	TRBJ2-6	CASSQEFLAGAIDSGANVLTF	TGTGCCAGCAGCCAAGAGTTTTTGGCGGGGGCTATAGACTCTGGGGCCAACGTCCTGACTTTC
once	TRBV6-5	NA	TRBJ1-1	CASSQRPRLDTEAFF	TGTGCCAGCAGCCAAAGGCCCAGACTAGACACTGAAGCTTTCTTT
NA	TRBV5-1	NA	TRBJ2-3	CASSLVGTSTDTQYF	TGCGCCAGCAGCCTTGTCGGGACTAGCACAGATACGCAGTATTTT
few	TRBV9	TRBD1	TRBJ1-6	CASSVEGVTGGNSPLHF	TGTGCCAGCAGCGTAGAGGGGGTTACAGGGGGGAATTCACCCCTCCACTTT
once	TRBV7-9	NA	TRBJ1-2	CASSPSPGGGEEGYTF	TGTGCCAGCAGTCCATCACCGGGGGGCGGGGAAGAGGGCTACACCTTC
NA	TRBV18	TRBD2	TRBJ2-6	CASDKYSGGTLSGANVLTF	TGTGCCAGCGACAAATATAGCGGGGGAACCCTCTCTGGGGCCAACGTCCTGACTTTC
NA	TRBV6-6	NA	TRBJ1-6	CASSRTARTEVDSPLHF	TGTGCCAGCAGTCGAACTGCCCGGACTGAAGTGGATTCACCCCTCCACTTT
NA	TRBV5-5	NA	TRBJ1-1	CASSSSWVSAEAFF	TGTGCCAGCAGCTCCTCGTGGGTGAGCGCTGAAGCTTTCTTT
NA	TRBV10-1	TRBD2	TRBJ2-7	CASSARDYPIEQYF	TGCGCCAGCAGTGCCCGGGACTATCCTATCGAGCAGTACTTC
NA	TRBV7-3	TRBD2	TRBJ2-7	CASSRTSGGDYEQYF	TGTGCCAGCAGCCGCACTAGCGGGGGTGACTACGAGCAGTACTTC
NA	TRBV6-2/TRBV6-3	TRBD1	TRBJ2-1	CASSYWDSYNEQFF	TGTGCCAGCAGTTACTGGGACAGTTACAATGAGCAGTTCTTC
NA	TRBV6-2/TRBV6-3	NA	TRBJ1-1	CASSWSVEAFF	TGTGCCAGCAGTTGGTCAGTTGAAGCTTTCTTT
NA	TRBV7-8	NA	TRBJ2-5	CASSSPRSGGETQYF	TGTGCCAGCAGCTCCCCCAGGTCCGGGGGAGAGACCCAGTACTTC
NA	TRBV12-3/TRBV12-4	NA	TRBJ1-1	CASSPTANTEAFF	TGTGCCAGCAGTCCTACAGCGAACACTGAAGCTTTCTTT
NA	TRBV28	TRBD2	TRBJ2-7	CASSLFASGDSYEQYF	TGTGCCAGCAGTTTATTTGCTAGCGGGGACTCCTACGAGCAGTACTTC
NA	TRBV5-1	TRBD2	TRBJ2-7	CASSLVGGGPEGYEQYF	TGCGCCAGCAGCCTAGTCGGGGGAGGGCCAGAGGGCTACGAGCAGTACTTC